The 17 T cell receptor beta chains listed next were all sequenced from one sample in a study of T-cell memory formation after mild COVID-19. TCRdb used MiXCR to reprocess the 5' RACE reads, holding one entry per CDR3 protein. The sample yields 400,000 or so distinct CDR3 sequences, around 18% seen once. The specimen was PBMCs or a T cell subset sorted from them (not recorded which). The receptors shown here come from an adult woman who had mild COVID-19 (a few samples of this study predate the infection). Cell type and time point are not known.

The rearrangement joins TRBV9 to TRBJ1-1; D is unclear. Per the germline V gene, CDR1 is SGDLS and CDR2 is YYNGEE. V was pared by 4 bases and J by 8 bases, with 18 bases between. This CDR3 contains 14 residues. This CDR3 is CASSSVYEVPEAFF. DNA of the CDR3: TGTGCCAGCAGCTCCGTATATGAGGTCCCCGAAGCTTTCTTT.

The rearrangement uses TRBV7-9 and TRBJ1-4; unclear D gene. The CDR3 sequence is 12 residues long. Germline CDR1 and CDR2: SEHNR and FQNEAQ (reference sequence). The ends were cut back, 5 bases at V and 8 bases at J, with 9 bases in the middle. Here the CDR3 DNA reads TGTGCCAGCAGCAGATCTGAGGAAAAACTGTTTTTT. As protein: CASSRSEEKLFF.

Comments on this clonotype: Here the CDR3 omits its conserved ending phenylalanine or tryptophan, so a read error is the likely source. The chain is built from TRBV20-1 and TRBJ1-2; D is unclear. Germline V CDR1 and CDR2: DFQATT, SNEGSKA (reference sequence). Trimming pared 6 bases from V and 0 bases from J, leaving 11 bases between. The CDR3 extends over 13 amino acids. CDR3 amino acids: CSARNPSNYGYTL. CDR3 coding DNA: TGCAGTGCCAGGAATCCTTCTAACTATGGCTACACCTTA.

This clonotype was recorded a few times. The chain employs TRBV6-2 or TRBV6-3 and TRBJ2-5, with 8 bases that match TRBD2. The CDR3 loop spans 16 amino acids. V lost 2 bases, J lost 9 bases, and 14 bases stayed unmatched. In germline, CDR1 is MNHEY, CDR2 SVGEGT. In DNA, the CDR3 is TGTGCCAGCAGTTACCCGGGCGGGAGGCCCAATTCGGCCCAGTACTTC. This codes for CASSYPGGRPNSAQYF.

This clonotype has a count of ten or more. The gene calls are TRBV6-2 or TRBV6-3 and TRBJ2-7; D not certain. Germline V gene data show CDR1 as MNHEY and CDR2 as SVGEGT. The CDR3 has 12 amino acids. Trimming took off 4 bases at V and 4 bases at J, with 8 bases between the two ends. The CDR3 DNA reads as TGTGCCAGCAGTTGGGGTGGATACGAGCAGTACTTC. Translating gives CASSWGGYEQYF.

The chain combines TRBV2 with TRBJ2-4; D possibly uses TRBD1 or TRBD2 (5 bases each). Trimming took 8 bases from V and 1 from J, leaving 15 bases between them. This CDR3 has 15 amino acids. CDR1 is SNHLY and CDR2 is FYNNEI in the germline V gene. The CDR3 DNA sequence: TGTGCCAGCCTCGGGGCCTCGGGGGCCAAAAACATTCAGTACTTC. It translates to CASLGASGAKNIQYF.

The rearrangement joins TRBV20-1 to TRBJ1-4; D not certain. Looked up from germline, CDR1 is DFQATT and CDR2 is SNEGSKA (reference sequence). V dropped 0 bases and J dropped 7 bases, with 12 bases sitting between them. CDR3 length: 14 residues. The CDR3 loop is CSARDPLGGEKLFF. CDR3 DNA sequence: TGCAGTGCTAGAGATCCCTTGGGCGGTGAAAAACTGTTTTTT.

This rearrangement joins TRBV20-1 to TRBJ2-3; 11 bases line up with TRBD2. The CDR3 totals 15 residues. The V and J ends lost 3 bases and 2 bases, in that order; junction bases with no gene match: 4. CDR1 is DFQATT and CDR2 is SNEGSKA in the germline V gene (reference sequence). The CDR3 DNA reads TGCAGTGCTAGGATAGCGGGGGGGCCCACAGATACGCAGTATTTT. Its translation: CSARIAGGPTDTQYF.

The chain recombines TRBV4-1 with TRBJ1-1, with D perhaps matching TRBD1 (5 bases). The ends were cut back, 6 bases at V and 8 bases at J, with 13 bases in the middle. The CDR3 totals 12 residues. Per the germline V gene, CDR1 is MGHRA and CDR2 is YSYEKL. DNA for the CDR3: TGCGCCAGCAGGACATTAAGGGGCGAAGCTTTCTTT. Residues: CASRTLRGEAFF.

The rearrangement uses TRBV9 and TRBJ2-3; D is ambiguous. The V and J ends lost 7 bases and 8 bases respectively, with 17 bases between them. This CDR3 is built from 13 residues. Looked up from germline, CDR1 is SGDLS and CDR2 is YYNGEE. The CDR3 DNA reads TGTGCCAGCTGCGCTTCATTGGGTGGTACGCAGTATTTT. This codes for CASCASLGGTQYF.

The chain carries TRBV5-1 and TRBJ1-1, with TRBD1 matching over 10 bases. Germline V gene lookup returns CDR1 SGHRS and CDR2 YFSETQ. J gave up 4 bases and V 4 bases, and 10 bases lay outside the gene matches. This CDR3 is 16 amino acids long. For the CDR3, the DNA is TGCGCCAGCAGCCCGGGACAGGGGTTTTTGATCACTGAAGCTTTCTTT. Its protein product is CASSPGQGFLITEAFF.

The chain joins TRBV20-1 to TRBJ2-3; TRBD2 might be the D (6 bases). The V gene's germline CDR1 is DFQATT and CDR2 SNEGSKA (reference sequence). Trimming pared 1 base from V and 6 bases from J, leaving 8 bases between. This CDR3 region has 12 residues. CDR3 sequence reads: CSARVGGDTQYF. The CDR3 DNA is TGCAGTGCTAGAGTTGGGGGGGATACGCAGTATTTT.

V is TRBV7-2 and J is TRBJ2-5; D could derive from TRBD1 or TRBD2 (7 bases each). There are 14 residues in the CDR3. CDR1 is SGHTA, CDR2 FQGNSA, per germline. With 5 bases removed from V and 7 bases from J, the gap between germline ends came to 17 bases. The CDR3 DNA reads TGTGCCAGCAGCGCCTGGGAGGGGGCCGGGACCCAGTACTTC. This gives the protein CASSAWEGAGTQYF.

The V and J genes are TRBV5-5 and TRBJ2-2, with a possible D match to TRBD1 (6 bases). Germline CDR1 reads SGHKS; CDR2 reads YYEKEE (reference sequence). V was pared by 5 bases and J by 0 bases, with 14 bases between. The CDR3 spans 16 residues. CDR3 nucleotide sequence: TGTGCCAGCAGTTCGAACAGGGCTTCGAACACCGGGGAGCTGTTTTTT. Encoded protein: CASSSNRASNTGELFF.

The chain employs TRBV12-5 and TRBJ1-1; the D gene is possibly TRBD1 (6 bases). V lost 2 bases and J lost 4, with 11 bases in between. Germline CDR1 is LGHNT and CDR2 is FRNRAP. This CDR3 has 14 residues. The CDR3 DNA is TGTGCTAGTGGTTTGCAGGGGACCTCCACTGAAGCTTTCTTT. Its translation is CASGLQGTSTEAFF.

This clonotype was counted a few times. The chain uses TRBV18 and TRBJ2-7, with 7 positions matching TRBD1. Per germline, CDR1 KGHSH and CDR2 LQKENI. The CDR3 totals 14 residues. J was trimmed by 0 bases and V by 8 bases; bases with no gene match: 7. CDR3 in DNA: TGTGCCAGCCAAAACCGGGACAGCTCCTACGAGCAGTACTTC. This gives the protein CASQNRDSSYEQYF.

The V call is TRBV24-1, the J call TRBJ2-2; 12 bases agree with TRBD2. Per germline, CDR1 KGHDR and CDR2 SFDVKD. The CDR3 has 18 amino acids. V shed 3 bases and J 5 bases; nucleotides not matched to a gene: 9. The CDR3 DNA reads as TGTGCCACCAGTGATCCCCGGACTAGCGGGGAAGGAACCGGGGAGCTGTTTTTT. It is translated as CATSDPRTSGEGTGELFF.